This entry is about one TCR beta chain. Its antigen is not identified. A quantity of about 0.5 to 1 ug RNA underwent reverse transcription using random hexamers. Amplification of the TCR beta CDR3 was carried out by immunoSEQ multiplex PCR, which spanned a total of 54 Vbeta and 13 Jbeta segments. MiXCR, applied by TCRdb to the immunoSEQ multiplex PCR reads, yields one record per CDR3 protein. Found here are under 350,000 distinct CDR3 sequences, about 91% of them singletons; the top ten hold approximately 0.065%. The data belong to a study of CD8 T cells in Susac syndrome. Study results and caveats: A relatively small number of individuals underwent TCR sequencing and HLA analysis.

Sequencing of TCR beta drew on CD8+ and CD4+ T cells from blood. TEMRA cells were enriched by FACS, and CD4+ and CD8+ T cells were negatively isolated. Germline V gene lookup returns CDR1 MNHEY and CDR2 SMNVEV (reference sequence). Trimming took off 8 bases at V and 2 bases at J, with 15 bases between the two ends. The length of the CDR3 is 14 residues. This receptor was taken from a human donor with multiple sclerosis. Sequenced sample: CD4+ T cells from PBMCs. The rearrangement joins TRBV27 to TRBJ2-5; D possibly corresponds to TRBD2 (6 bases). The CDR3, as DNA: TGTGCCAGCGGTGCGGGCGGGACGCAAGAGACCCAGTACTTC. Translation: CASGAGGTQETQYF.